This T cell receptor beta chain comes out of a study of shared clonotypes between healthy human individuals. Every subset's genomic DNA went evenly onto several immunoSEQ plates. In the original processing: Sequence data from immunoSEQ were junction-only and lacked quality scores; consequently, filtering differed. Libraries were prepared by immunoSEQ multiplex PCR; TCRdb keeps only in-frame clonotypes and omits some of them. V, J and clone size were drawn from that table, and D and trimming were deduced from the DNA. The sample holds about 490,000 clones, approximately 84% seen once. Overall study findings and caveats: Sampling was confined to blood; repertoires within tissues likely differ. Genetic and exposure-history diversity was limited by the few donors.

There are 14 residues in the CDR3. Per germline, CDR1 MNHNS and CDR2 SASEGT. With 5 bases removed from V and 6 bases from J, the gap between germline ends came to 13 bases. Comments on this clone: The antigen remains unidentified.

Sequencing was carried out using PBMCs. The chain employs TRBV6-1 and TRBJ2-2; no reliable D call. The receptor was derived from a woman between 40 and 55 years old in good health. Some clones in this sample may be carry-over from other donors' samples. The CDR3 region is CASSTSSHPGELFF. The CDR3 DNA sequence: TGTGCCAGCAGTACAAGTAGTCACCCCGGGGAGCTGTTTTTT.